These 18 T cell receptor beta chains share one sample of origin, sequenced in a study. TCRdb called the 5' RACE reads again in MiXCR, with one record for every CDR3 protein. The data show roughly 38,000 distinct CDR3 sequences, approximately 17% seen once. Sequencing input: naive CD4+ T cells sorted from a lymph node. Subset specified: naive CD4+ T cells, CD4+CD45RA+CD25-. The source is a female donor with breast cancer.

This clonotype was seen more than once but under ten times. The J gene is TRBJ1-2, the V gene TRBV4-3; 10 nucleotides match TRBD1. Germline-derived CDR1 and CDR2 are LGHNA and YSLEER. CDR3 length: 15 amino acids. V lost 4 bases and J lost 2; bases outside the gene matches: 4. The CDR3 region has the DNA TGCGCCAGCAGCCTCAGGACAGGGGGGAACTATGGCTACACCTTC. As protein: CASSLRTGGNYGYTF.

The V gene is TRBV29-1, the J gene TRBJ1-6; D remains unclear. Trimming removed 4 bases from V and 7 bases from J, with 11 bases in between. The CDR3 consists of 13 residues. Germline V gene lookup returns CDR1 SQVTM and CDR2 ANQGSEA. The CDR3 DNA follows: TGCAGCGTTGCCCGGGCTGAAAATTCACCCCTCCACTTT. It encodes CSVARAENSPLHF.

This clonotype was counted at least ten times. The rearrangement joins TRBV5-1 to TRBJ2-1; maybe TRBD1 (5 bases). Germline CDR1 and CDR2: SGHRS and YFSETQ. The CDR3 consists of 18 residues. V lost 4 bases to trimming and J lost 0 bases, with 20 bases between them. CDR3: CASSLDTPRLNSYNEQFF. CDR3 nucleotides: TGCGCCAGCAGCCTGGACACACCCCGGCTGAACTCCTACAATGAGCAGTTCTTC.

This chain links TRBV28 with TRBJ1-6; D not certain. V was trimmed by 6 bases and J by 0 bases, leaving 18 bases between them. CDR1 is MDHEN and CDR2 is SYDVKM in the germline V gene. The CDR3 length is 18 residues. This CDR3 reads CASSPSVARSSYNSPLHF. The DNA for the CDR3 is TGTGCCAGCAGCCCCAGTGTGGCCAGGAGCTCCTATAATTCACCCCTCCACTTT. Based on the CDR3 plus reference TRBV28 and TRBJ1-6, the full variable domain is DVKVTQSSRYLVKRTGEKVFLECVQDMDHENMFWYRQDPGLGLRLIYFSYDVKMKEKGDIPEGYSVSREKKERFSLILESASTNQTSMYLCASSPSVARSSYNSPLHFGNGTRLTVT.

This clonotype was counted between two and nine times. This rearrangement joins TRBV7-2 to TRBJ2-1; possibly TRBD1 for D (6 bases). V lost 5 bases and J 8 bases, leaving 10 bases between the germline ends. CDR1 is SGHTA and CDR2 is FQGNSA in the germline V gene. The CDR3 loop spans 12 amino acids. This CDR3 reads CASSIQGYEQFF. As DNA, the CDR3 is TGTGCCAGCAGCATACAGGGATATGAGCAGTTCTTC.

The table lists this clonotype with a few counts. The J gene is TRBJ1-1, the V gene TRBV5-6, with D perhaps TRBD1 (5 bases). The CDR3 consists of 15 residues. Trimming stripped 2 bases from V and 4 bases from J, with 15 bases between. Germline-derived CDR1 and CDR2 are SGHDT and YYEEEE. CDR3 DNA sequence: TGTGCCAGCAGCTTAACAGGATTAAGTGGCACTGAAGCTTTCTTT. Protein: CASSLTGLSGTEAFF.

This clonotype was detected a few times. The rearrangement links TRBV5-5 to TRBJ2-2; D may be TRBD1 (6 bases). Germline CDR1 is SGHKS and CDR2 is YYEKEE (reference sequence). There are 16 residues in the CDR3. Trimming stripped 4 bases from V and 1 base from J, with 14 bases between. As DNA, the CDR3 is TGTGCCAGCAGCCATACCGGGACACGGAACACCGGGGAGCTGTTTTTT. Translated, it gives CASSHTGTRNTGELFF.

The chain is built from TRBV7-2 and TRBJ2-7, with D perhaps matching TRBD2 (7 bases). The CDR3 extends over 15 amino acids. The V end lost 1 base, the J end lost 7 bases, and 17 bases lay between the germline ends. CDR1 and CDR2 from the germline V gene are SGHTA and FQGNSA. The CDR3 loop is CASSLVRGALLEQYF. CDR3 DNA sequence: TGTGCCAGCAGCTTAGTCCGGGGGGCACTATTAGAGCAGTACTTC.

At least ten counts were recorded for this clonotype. CDR3 DNA sequence: TGTGCCAGCAGCTCCCTGGGGTCCGGGGCCAACGTCCTGACTTTC. Its translation: CASSSLGSGANVLTF. The chain uses TRBV7-2 and TRBJ2-6; D is unclear. V was clipped by 4 bases and J by 4 bases, with 11 bases between them. The CDR3 consists of 15 residues. CDR1 and CDR2 from the germline V gene are SGHTA and FQGNSA.

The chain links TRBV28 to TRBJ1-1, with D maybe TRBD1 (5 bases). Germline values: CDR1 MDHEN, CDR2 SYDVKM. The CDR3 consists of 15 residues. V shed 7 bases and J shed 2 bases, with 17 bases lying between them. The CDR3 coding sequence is TGTGCCAGCACTCTGAGGGGCAGCTATAACACTGAAGCTTTCTTT. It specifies CASTLRGSYNTEAFF. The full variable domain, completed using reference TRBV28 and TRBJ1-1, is DVKVTQSSRYLVKRTGEKVFLECVQDMDHENMFWYRQDPGLGLRLIYFSYDVKMKEKGDIPEGYSVSREKKERFSLILESASTNQTSMYLCASTLRGSYNTEAFFGQGTRLTVV.

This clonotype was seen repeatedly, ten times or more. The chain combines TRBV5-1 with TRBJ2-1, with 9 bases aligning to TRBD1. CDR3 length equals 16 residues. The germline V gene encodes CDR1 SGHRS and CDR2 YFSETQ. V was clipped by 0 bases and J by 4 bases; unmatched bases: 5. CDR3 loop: CASSLGGTGPYNEQFF. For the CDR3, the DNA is TGCGCCAGCAGCTTGGGTGGGACAGGGCCTTACAATGAGCAGTTCTTC.

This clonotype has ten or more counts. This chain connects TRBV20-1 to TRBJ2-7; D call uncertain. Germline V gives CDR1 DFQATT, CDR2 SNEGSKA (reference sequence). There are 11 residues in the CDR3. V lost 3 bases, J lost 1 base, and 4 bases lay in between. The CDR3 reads CSARLSYEQYF. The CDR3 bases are TGCAGTGCTAGGTTATCCTACGAGCAGTACTTC.

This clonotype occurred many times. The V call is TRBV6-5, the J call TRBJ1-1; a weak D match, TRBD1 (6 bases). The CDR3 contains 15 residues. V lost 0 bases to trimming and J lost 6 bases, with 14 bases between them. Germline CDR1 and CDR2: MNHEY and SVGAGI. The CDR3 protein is CASSYSKGGRSEAFF. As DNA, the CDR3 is TGTGCCAGCAGTTACTCGAAAGGGGGAAGATCTGAAGCTTTCTTT.

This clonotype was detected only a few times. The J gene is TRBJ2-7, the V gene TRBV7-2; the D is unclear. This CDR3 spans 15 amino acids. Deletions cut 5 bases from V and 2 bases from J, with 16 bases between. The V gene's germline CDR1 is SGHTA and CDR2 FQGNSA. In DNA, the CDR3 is TGTGCCAGCAGCCCCTTTTCCCGAACTGCCTACGAGCAGTACTTC. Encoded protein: CASSPFSRTAYEQYF.

CDR3 bases: TGTGCCAGCAGTGAGGGGCAGGGGGCGTACCTATATGGCTACACCTTC. This sequence encodes CASSEGQGAYLYGYTF. The chain has TRBV6-1 and TRBJ1-2; 8 positions match TRBD1. Germline CDR1 MNHNS, CDR2 SASEGT. There are 16 residues in the CDR3. V lost 3 bases to trimming and J lost 5 bases; unmatched junction nucleotides: 11.

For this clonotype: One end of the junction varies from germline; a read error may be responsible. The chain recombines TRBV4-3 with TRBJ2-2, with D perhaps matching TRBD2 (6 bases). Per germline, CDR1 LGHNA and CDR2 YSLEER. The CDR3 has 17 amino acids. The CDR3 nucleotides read TGCGCCAGCAGCCAAGATCGCGGGAATACGAACACCGGGGAGCTGGTTTTT. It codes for CASSQDRGNTNTGELVF.

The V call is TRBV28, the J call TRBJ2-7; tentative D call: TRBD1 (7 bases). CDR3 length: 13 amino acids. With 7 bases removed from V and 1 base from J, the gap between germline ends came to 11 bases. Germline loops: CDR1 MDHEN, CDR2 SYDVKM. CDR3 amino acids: CASTQGGSYEQYF. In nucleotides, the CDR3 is TGTGCCAGCACCCAGGGGGGTTCCTACGAGCAGTACTTC.

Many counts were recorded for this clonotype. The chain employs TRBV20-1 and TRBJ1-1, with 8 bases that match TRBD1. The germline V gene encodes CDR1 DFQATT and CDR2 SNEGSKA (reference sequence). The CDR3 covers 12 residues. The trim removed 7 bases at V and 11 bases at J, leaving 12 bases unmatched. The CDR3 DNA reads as TGCAGTGTTTCCCTGACAGGGGTTGACGCTTTCTTT. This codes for CSVSLTGVDAFF.